Following are 5 T cell receptor beta chains from one sample sequenced in a study of blood T cell repertoires in COVID-19. Some clones are missing from TCRdb's copy, which holds only in-frame ones; the method was immunoSEQ multiplex PCR. This table has under 100,000 clones, over 80% appearing once. The source material was peripheral blood. The receptors here all came from a man aged 50 or older with acute or convalescent COVID-19.

The chain combines TRBV7-2 with TRBJ2-7; TRBD1 matches at 9 bases. This CDR3 is 14 amino acids long. The trim removed 5 bases at V and 3 bases at J, leaving 5 bases unmatched. Germline values: CDR1 SGHTA, CDR2 FQGNSA. The CDR3, as DNA: TGTGCCAGCAGCACGGGGACAGGGTTCTACGAGCAGTACTTC. It yields the protein CASSTGTGFYEQYF. Full variable domain (outside the CDR3, taken from reference TRBV7-2 and TRBJ2-7): GAGVSQSPSNKVTEKGKDVELRCDPISGHTALYWYRQSLGQGLEFLIYFQGNSAPDKSGLPSDRFSAERTGGSVSTLTIQRTQQEDSAVYLCASSTGTGFYEQYFGPGTRLTVT.

The chain employs TRBV4-3 and TRBJ1-3; no clear D. The V gene's germline CDR1 is LGHNA and CDR2 YSLEER. The CDR3 loop spans 16 amino acids. The V end was cut by 0 bases, the J end by 0 bases, with 9 bases between. CDR3 coding DNA: TGCGCCAGCAGCCAAGATTGGGGAGACTCTGGAAACACCATATATTTT. It translates to CASSQDWGDSGNTIYF.

The V and J genes are TRBV5-4 and TRBJ2-3; D is perhaps TRBD2 (5 bases). V lost 3 bases and J 3 bases, leaving 11 bases between the germline ends. Germline CDR1 SGHNT, CDR2 YYREEE (reference sequence). This CDR3 has 14 residues. This CDR3 is CASSSRTGTDTQYF. The CDR3 coding sequence is TGTGCCAGCAGCTCCAGGACTGGAACAGATACGCAGTATTTT.

V usage is TRBV29-1 and J usage is TRBJ2-1; the match to TRBD2 covers 7 bases. Germline lookup yields CDR1 SQVTM and CDR2 ANQGSEA. This CDR3 is 16 amino acids long. The J segment lost 4 bases and the V segment lost 2 bases, leaving 11 bases of the junction unmatched. The CDR3 loop is CSVELGRLALYNEQFF. In nucleotides, the CDR3 is TGCAGCGTTGAATTGGGTAGACTAGCCTTATACAATGAGCAGTTCTTC.

This chain connects TRBV27 to TRBJ2-2; 8 bases map to TRBD2. CDR1 MNHEY and CDR2 SMNVEV come from the germline V gene (reference sequence). This CDR3 spans 15 amino acids. With 7 bases clipped from V and 5 bases from J, the junction kept 9 bases outside the gene matches. The CDR3 nucleotides are TGTGCCAGCACCCAACGGGAGGGGCGGACCGGGGAGCTGTTTTTT. Translated, it gives CASTQREGRTGELFF.